This T cell receptor (beta chain) comes out of a study of lymphopenia after photon versus proton radiotherapy. TCRdb's copy holds only in-frame clones and misses some; the assay was immunoSEQ multiplex PCR. This repertoire shows tens of thousands of clones, around 87% found once; its top ten account for roughly 2.1%. Points from the study as a whole: Larger post-nadir TCR diversity loss correlated inversely with survival in deceased patients. Only patients who died were analyzed for survival; proton advantage is unproven. Photon-treated patients lost naive T cells and TCR diversity; proton-treated stayed stable. After the lymphocyte nadir, photon-treated repertoires showed oligoclonal expansion, especially of CD8+ Temra cells.

For this clone: What it binds is unknown.

The receptor was isolated from a man aged 35-49 years with gastric cancer. This specimen was peripheral blood, taken from a patient treated with photon-based radiotherapy.

The CDR3 sequence is CASSIGGNSGNTIYF. In DNA form, the CDR3 reads TGTGCCAGTAGTATAGGTGGCAACTCTGGAAACACCATATATTTT. This sequence joins TRBV19 and TRBJ1-3; D is uncertain. The CDR3 has 15 amino acids. Germline CDR1 is LNHDA and CDR2 is SQIVND (reference sequence). V was clipped by 1 base and J by 0 bases, with 7 bases between them.